The next 27 T cell receptor beta chains were all read from a single sample in a study of cytomegalovirus exposure and HLA in healthy donors. The PCR had 60 Vbeta and 13 Jbeta primers. Only in-frame clones appear in the TCRdb table, and some are missing; sequencing was by immunoSEQ multiplex PCR. This sample yields roughly 110,000 clones, of which around four fifths are seen a single time; about 1.6% belongs to the top ten. The sequenced material came from PBMCs. All receptors derive from a man aged 45-65 years in good health and CMV-seronegative.

This chain connects TRBV19 to TRBJ2-5, with 7 bases identical to TRBD1. This CDR3 has 15 residues. Germline V gene lookup returns CDR1 LNHDA and CDR2 SQIVND (reference sequence). The ends lost 1 base at V and 2 bases at J; junction bases unmatched: 4. The CDR3 DNA sequence: TGTGCCAGTAGTATAGTAGGCAGGGGGCAAGAGACCCAGTACTTC. Its translation is CASSIVGRGQETQYF.

The J gene is TRBJ2-7, the V gene TRBV29-1, with 7 positions matching TRBD2. V trimming: 4 bases; J trimming: 6 bases; junction bases outside the gene matches: 3. The CDR3 spans 11 residues. Per germline, CDR1 SQVTM and CDR2 ANQGSEA. CDR3 DNA: TGCAGCGTTGTTGCGGGGGTCGAGCAGTACTTC. This encodes CSVVAGVEQYF.

This clone was picked up a small number of times. V gene TRBV15 combines with J gene TRBJ1-5; D unresolved. The CDR3 is 15 residues long. Germline V gives CDR1 LNHNV, CDR2 YYDKDF (reference sequence). Between the trimmed V and J ends, which lost 1 base and 0 bases, there was a span of 7 bases. The CDR3 loop is CATSRGGDSNQPQHF. The CDR3, as DNA: TGTGCCACCAGCAGAGGCGGGGATAGCAATCAGCCCCAGCATTTT.

This CDR3 is CASSPGTGGGNEQYF. The CDR3 bases are TGCGCCAGCAGCCCGGGGACAGGGGGAGGTAACGAGCAGTACTTC. The chain uses TRBV5-1 and TRBJ2-7, with 11 bases identical to TRBD1. CDR1 SGHRS and CDR2 YFSETQ come from the germline V gene. The CDR3 is made up of 15 amino acids. J was trimmed by 5 bases and V by 4 bases; bases with no gene match: 8.

The rearrangement joins TRBV9 to TRBJ2-3; 8 nucleotides agree with TRBD2. Trimming at V came to 0 bases and at J to 0 bases, leaving 3 bases not matched to a gene. The CDR3 covers 16 residues. Germline-derived CDR1 and CDR2 are SGDLS and YYNGEE. In DNA form, the CDR3 reads TGTGCCAGCAGCGTAGGGCCTAGCGGGAGCACAGATACGCAGTATTTT. The encoded protein is CASSVGPSGSTDTQYF.

Of note for this clone: In the same sample, other DNA sequences code for this CDR3. The rearrangement links TRBV7-2 to TRBJ1-5; 7 bases are shared with TRBD1. Germline assignment: CDR1 SGHTA and CDR2 FQGNSA. J gave up 5 bases and V 5 bases, and 9 bases lay outside the gene matches. The CDR3 loop spans 15 amino acids. The CDR3 nucleotides read TGTGCCAGCAGCACCAGGACAGGCGGAGATCAGCCCCAGCATTTT. It yields the protein CASSTRTGGDQPQHF.

The rearrangement uses TRBV25-1 and TRBJ2-1; TRBD1 is a possible D gene (6 bases). The CDR3 covers 15 residues. Germline V gene lookup returns CDR1 MGHDK and CDR2 SYGVNS. Trimming shortened V by 6 bases and J by 0 bases, and 12 bases separated the two germline ends. The CDR3 DNA is TGTGCCAGCAGCTTTACAGGGTCCTCCTACAATGAGCAGTTCTTC. It encodes CASSFTGSSYNEQFF. Drawing the rest from reference TRBV25-1 and TRBJ2-1, the complete variable domain is EADIYQTPRYLVIGTGKKITLECSQTMGHDKMYWYQQDPGMELHLIHYSYGVNSTEKGDLSSESTVSRIRTEHFPLTLESARPSHTSQYLCASSFTGSSYNEQFFGPGTRLTVL.

This clone was found a few times. The chain has TRBV9 and TRBJ2-3, with 9 positions matching TRBD2. V lost 6 bases to trimming and J lost 1 base; unmatched junction nucleotides: 9. CDR1 and CDR2 (germline): SGDLS, YYNGEE. The CDR3 has 16 amino acids. CDR3 sequence: CASTKGAGGRTDTQYF. DNA of the CDR3: TGTGCCAGCACCAAGGGGGCGGGGGGGCGCACAGATACGCAGTATTTT.

V usage is TRBV2 and J usage is TRBJ1-6; D remains ambiguous. Germline CDR1 reads SNHLY; CDR2 reads FYNNEI. The length of the CDR3 is 14 residues. V lost 6 bases and J 14 bases, leaving 20 bases between the germline ends. Here the CDR3 reads CASRPSGPGLTLHF. CDR3 sequence (DNA): TGTGCCAGCAGACCTTCAGGACCTGGACTCACCCTCCACTTT.

The chain has TRBV11-3 and TRBJ1-1; possible D gene TRBD1, 5 bases. From germline, CDR1 is SGHNT and CDR2 YENEEA. V lost 5 bases and J lost 1, with 8 bases in between. The CDR3 is 13 amino acids. CDR3 amino acids: CASSATGNTEAFF. CDR3 DNA: TGTGCCAGCAGCGCAACAGGGAACACTGAAGCTTTCTTT.

The rearrangement joins TRBV7-2 to TRBJ2-3, with D maybe TRBD2 (6 bases). The germline CDR1 and CDR2 sequences are SGHTA and FQGNSA. Trimming stripped 5 bases from V and 2 bases from J, with 14 bases between. CDR3 length: 15 residues. The CDR3 DNA follows: TGTGCCAGCAGCCCAGGGTGGCGGGACACAGATACGCAGTATTTT. It specifies CASSPGWRDTDTQYF.

The J gene is TRBJ2-5, the V gene TRBV29-1, with D perhaps matching TRBD2 (6 bases). Germline CDR1 SQVTM, CDR2 ANQGSEA. Trimming took 4 bases from V and 2 from J, leaving 11 bases between them. The CDR3 totals 13 residues. The CDR3 DNA reads TGCAGCGTTGCCGAGACTAGGCAAGAGACCCAGTACTTC. Amino acid sequence: CSVAETRQETQYF.

As for this clone: Compared with germline, one end of the junction differs, possibly owing to a read error. This sample also contains other DNA sequences that code for the same CDR3. The chain joins TRBV7-8 to TRBJ1-2; the match to TRBD1 covers 7 bases. Looked up from germline, CDR1 is SGHVS and CDR2 is FQNEAQ. The CDR3 contains 15 residues. Written as DNA, the CDR3 is TGCGCCAGCAGCTCTCCGGACAGGAAGGAAGGAGGCTACACCTTC. It specifies CASSSPDRKEGGYTF. Drawing the rest from reference TRBV7-8 and TRBJ1-2, the complete variable domain is GAGVSQSPRYKVAKRGQDVALRCDPISGHVSLFWYQQALGQGPEFLTYFQNEAQLDKSGLPSDRFFAERPEGSVSTLKIQRTQQEDSAVYLCASSSPDRKEGGYTFGSGTRLTVV.

The gene calls are TRBV6-1 and TRBJ1-1; perhaps TRBD1 as D (6 bases). The CDR3 sequence is 14 residues long. Trimming cost V 7 bases and J 11 bases, with 23 bases left between them. Germline lookup yields CDR1 MNHNS and CDR2 SASEGT. The CDR3 DNA sequence: TGTGCCAGCACGATTGACAGGTTGGGGGTTGGGGCTTTCTTT. Protein product: CASTIDRLGVGAFF.

The rearrangement links TRBV19 to TRBJ1-6; possible D gene TRBD1, 5 bases. Trimming took off 3 bases at V and 7 bases at J, with 16 bases between the two ends. The CDR3 covers 16 residues. Germline V gene sequence: CDR1 LNHDA, CDR2 SQIVND (reference sequence). The CDR3 coding sequence is TGTGCCAGTAGTATGGGGCTGTTGACAGACAATTCACCCCTCCACTTT. Translating gives CASSMGLLTDNSPLHF.

This clone was observed a handful of times. The rearrangement uses TRBV7-2 and TRBJ2-1; D might be TRBD1 (6 bases). V was cut by 3 bases and J by 6 bases, with 15 bases left in between. Germline V gene data show CDR1 as SGHTA and CDR2 as FQGNSA. The CDR3 loop spans 15 amino acids. CDR3 residues: CASSFRARGFNEQFF. The CDR3 DNA follows: TGTGCCAGCAGCTTCAGGGCGAGGGGGTTCAATGAGCAGTTCTTC.

The J gene is TRBJ1-6, the V gene TRBV7-2; D might be TRBD1 (5 bases). Trimming shortened V by 8 bases and J by 7 bases, and 12 bases separated the two germline ends. In germline, CDR1 is SGHTA, CDR2 FQGNSA. CDR3 size: 13 residues. CDR3 amino acids: CASAAGRNSPLHF. The CDR3 DNA follows: TGTGCCAGCGCTGCGGGACGGAATTCACCCCTCCACTTT.

The chain joins TRBV7-2 to TRBJ1-1, with D tentatively TRBD1 (6 bases). Trimming took off 6 bases at V and 5 bases at J, with 16 bases between the two ends. Germline CDR1 reads SGHTA; CDR2 reads FQGNSA. This CDR3 contains 14 residues. The CDR3 reads CASREGGVGTEAFF. CDR3 in DNA: TGTGCCAGCAGGGAGGGGGGGGTGGGGACTGAAGCTTTCTTT. The whole variable domain, remainder taken from reference TRBV7-2 and TRBJ1-1, is GAGVSQSPSNKVTEKGKDVELRCDPISGHTALYWYRQSLGQGLEFLIYFQGNSAPDKSGLPSDRFSAERTGGSVSTLTIQRTQQEDSAVYLCASREGGVGTEAFFGQGTRLTVV.

This clone was seen more than once but under ten times. The gene calls are TRBV4-2 and TRBJ2-3; D gene ambiguous. This CDR3 has 14 amino acids. Trimming took off 3 bases at V and 0 bases at J, with 7 bases between the two ends. Per germline, CDR1 LGHNA and CDR2 YNFKEQ. CDR3 nucleotide sequence: TGTGCCAGCAGCCAGTCCCCAAGCACAGATACGCAGTATTTT. It codes for CASSQSPSTDTQYF.

The rearrangement joins TRBV7-2 to TRBJ2-1, with D tentatively TRBD1 (5 bases). Deletions cut 3 bases from V and 9 bases from J, with 6 bases between. Germline V gene lookup returns CDR1 SGHTA and CDR2 FQGNSA. The CDR3 contains 11 residues. The CDR3 is CASSFQGEQFF. The CDR3, as DNA: TGTGCCAGCAGCTTTCAGGGTGAGCAGTTCTTC.

The chain links TRBV7-2 to TRBJ1-3, with unresolved D. Germline V gene sequence: CDR1 SGHTA, CDR2 FQGNSA. The CDR3 spans 15 residues. V was pared by 1 base and J by 2 bases, with 9 bases between. This CDR3 reads CASSLVGSTGNTIYF. In DNA, the CDR3 is TGTGCCAGCAGCTTAGTCGGGAGCACTGGAAACACCATATATTTT.

V and J are TRBV2 and TRBJ2-6; D remains ambiguous. This CDR3 contains 13 residues. Between the trimmed V and J ends, which lost 8 bases and 0 bases, there was a span of 5 bases. Germline V lookup: CDR1 SNHLY, CDR2 FYNNEI. Here the CDR3 DNA reads TGTGCCAGCGGCTTCTCTGGGGCCAACGTCCTGACTTTC. Amino acids: CASGFSGANVLTF.

The gene calls are TRBV29-1 and TRBJ2-3, with D possibly being TRBD2 (5 bases). The germline V gene encodes CDR1 SQVTM and CDR2 ANQGSEA. The CDR3 has 12 amino acids. With 1 base removed from V and 7 bases from J, the gap between germline ends came to 9 bases. CDR3 sequence (DNA): TGCAGCGTTGAAGTCGCGGACTATACGCAGTATTTT. This encodes CSVEVADYTQYF.

The rearrangement joins TRBV29-1 to TRBJ1-5, with 10 bases aligning to TRBD1. V was pared by 6 bases and J by 3 bases, with 14 bases of the junction left unmatched. The CDR3 extends over 17 amino acids. Germline assignment: CDR1 SQVTM and CDR2 ANQGSEA. The CDR3 DNA reads TGCAGCGTCTCCCGGGACAGGGGACGACCGGACAATCAGCCCCAGCATTTT. Translated: CSVSRDRGRPDNQPQHF.

The genes are TRBV4-1 and TRBJ1-4; D perhaps matches TRBD1 (6 bases). The germline V gene encodes CDR1 MGHRA and CDR2 YSYEKL. This CDR3 is built from 15 residues. The V and J ends lost 6 bases and 8 bases respectively, with 19 bases between them. DNA of the CDR3: TGCGCCAGCAGGGGGCGGGAGGGGCAGGGGGAAAAACTGTTTTTT. Protein product: CASRGREGQGEKLFF.

The chain links TRBV19 to TRBJ2-7; tentative D call: TRBD1 (6 bases). Between the trimmed V and J ends, which lost 11 bases and 3 bases, there was a span of 23 bases. Germline CDR1 is LNHDA and CDR2 is SQIVND (reference sequence). The CDR3 is 15 residues long. The CDR3 sequence: CAPSDKETGYYEQYV. The DNA of the CDR3 is TGTGCCCCTTCCGACAAAGAGACAGGCTACTACGAGCAGTACGTC.

The rearrangement joins TRBV6-4 to TRBJ2-3; D is possibly TRBD2 (5 bases). Germline V gene lookup returns CDR1 MRHNA and CDR2 SNTAGT. Trimming left V 4 bases short and J 5 bases short, with 10 bases between. CDR3 size: 13 residues. The CDR3 region has the DNA TGTGCCAGCAGTGGGGCGGCGGGAGATACGCAGTATTTT. This encodes CASSGAAGDTQYF.